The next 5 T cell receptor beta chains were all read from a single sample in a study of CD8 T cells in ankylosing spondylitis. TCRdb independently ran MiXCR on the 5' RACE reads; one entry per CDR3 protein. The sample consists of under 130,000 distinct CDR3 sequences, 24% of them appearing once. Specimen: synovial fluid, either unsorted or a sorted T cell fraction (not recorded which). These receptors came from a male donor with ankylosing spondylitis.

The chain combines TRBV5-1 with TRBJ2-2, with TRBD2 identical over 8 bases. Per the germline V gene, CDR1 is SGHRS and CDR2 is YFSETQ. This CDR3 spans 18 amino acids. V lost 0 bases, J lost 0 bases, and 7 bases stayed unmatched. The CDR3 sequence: CASSLAPQAGANTGELFF. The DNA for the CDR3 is TGCGCCAGCAGCTTGGCCCCCCAAGCGGGAGCGAACACCGGGGAGCTGTTTTTT.

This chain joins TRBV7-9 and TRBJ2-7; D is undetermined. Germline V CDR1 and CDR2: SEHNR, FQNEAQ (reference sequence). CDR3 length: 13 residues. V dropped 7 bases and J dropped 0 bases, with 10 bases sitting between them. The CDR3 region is CASKAESSYEQYF. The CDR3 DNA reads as TGTGCCAGCAAGGCGGAGAGCTCCTACGAGCAGTACTTC.

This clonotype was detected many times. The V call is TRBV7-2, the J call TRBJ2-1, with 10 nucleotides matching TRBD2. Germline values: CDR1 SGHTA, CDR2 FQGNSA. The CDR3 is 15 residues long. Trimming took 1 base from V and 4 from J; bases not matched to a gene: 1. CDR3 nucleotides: TGTGCCAGCAGCTTAGGACTAGCGGGTTACAATGAGCAGTTCTTC. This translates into CASSLGLAGYNEQFF. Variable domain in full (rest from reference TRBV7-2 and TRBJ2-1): GAGVSQSPSNKVTEKGKDVELRCDPISGHTALYWYRQSLGQGLEFLIYFQGNSAPDKSGLPSDRFSAERTGGSVSTLTIQRTQQEDSAVYLCASSLGLAGYNEQFFGPGTRLTVL.

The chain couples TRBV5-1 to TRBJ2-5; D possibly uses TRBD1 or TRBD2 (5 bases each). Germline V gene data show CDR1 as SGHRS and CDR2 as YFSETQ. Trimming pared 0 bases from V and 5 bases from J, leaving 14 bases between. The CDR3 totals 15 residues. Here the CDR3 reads CASSLAGTDGETQYF. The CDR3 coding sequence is TGCGCCAGCAGCTTGGCCGGGACGGATGGTGAGACCCAGTACTTC.

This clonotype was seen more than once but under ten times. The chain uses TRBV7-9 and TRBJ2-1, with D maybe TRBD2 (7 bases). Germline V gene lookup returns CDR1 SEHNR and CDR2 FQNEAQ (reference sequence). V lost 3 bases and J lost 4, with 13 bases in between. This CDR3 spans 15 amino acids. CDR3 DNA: TGTGCCAGCAGCTTGGGGGGGACAATATACAATGAGCAGTTCTTC. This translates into CASSLGGTIYNEQFF.